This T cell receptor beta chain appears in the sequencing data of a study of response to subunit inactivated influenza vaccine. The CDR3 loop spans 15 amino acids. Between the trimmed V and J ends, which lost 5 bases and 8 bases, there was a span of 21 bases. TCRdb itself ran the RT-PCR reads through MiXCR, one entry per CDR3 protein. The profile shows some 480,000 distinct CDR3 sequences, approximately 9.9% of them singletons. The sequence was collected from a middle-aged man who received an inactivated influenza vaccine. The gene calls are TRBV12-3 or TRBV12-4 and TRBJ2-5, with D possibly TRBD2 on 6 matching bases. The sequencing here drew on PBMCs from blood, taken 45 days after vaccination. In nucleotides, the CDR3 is TGTGCCAGCAGTCCCAACCATAGGAGGGGAGATACCCAGTACTTC. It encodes CASSPNHRRGDTQYF.